This entry describes one T cell receptor (beta chain). The source of the sample is a study of blood T cell repertoires in COVID-19. Turning to the study itself: Samples taken during acute and convalescent COVID-19 were collected in the United States, Italy and Spain. PBMCs, B-cell-depleted T cells, or T cells provided the cDNA or gDNA that made up the material.

Per the original data handling: Using reference gene primer amplification, nucleated cell counts were estimated. Only in-frame clones appear in the TCRdb table, and some are missing; sequencing was by immunoSEQ multiplex PCR. V, J and clone size are taken as reported in that table, and D and trimming were inferred from the DNA itself. The data show fewer than 120,000 clones, about 85% seen once. This clonotype originated in a human donor in a cohort sampled during active COVID-19. Material: peripheral blood.

This CDR3 reads CASRPGGPGQTRYEQYF. The CDR3 bases are TGTGCCAGCAGGCCTGGGGGCCCGGGACAGACCCGCTACGAGCAGTACTTC. V is TRBV28 and J is TRBJ2-7, with TRBD1 matching over 7 bases. There are 17 residues in the CDR3. The junction had 17 bases not matched to a gene; V was cut back by 6 bases and J by 3 bases. Germline values: CDR1 MDHEN, CDR2 SYDVKM. Based on the CDR3 plus reference TRBV28 and TRBJ2-7, the full variable domain is DVKVTQSSRYLVKRTGEKVFLECVQDMDHENMFWYRQDPGLGLRLIYFSYDVKMKEKGDIPEGYSVSREKKERFSLILESASTNQTSMYLCASRPGGPGQTRYEQYFGPGTRLTVT.